Following are 8 T cell receptor beta chains from one sample sequenced in a study of cytomegalovirus exposure and HLA in healthy donors. Primers for the PCR totalled 60 Vbeta and 13 Jbeta. Only in-frame clones appear in the TCRdb table, and some are missing; sequencing was by immunoSEQ multiplex PCR. The sample holds 95,000 to 150,000 clones, roughly 80% seen once. The sequenced material came from PBMCs. The receptors originated from a man in his late teens or twenties in good health and CMV-seropositive.

On this clone itself: Other DNA sequences in the same sample also yield this CDR3. V is TRBV15 and J is TRBJ2-3; TRBD2 aligns across 9 bases. The length of the CDR3 is 15 residues. Germline-derived CDR1 and CDR2 are LNHNV and YYDKDF (reference sequence). J lost 4 bases, V lost 1 base, and 3 bases had no gene match. The CDR3 loop reads CATSRVSGGPDTQYF. The CDR3 DNA follows: TGTGCCACCAGCAGAGTAAGCGGGGGGCCAGATACGCAGTATTTT.

The chain has TRBV5-1 and TRBJ1-1; 9 bases map to TRBD1. The CDR3 is 13 amino acids. Germline values: CDR1 SGHRS, CDR2 YFSETQ. The V segment lost 7 bases and the J segment 5 bases; nucleotides outside the gene matches: 6. As DNA, the CDR3 is TGCGCCAGCGGGGACAGGGTGGGAACTGAAGCTTTCTTT. The encoded protein is CASGDRVGTEAFF.

This clone appeared once. The CDR3 coding sequence is TGTGCCACCTATCGGGACAGCCGCGGCGAGCAGTACTTC. It encodes CATYRDSRGEQYF. The rearrangement links TRBV6-5 to TRBJ2-7; 7 nucleotides match TRBD1. Germline values: CDR1 MNHEY, CDR2 SVGAGI. The CDR3 consists of 13 residues. Trimming at V came to 10 bases and at J to 6 bases, leaving 12 bases not matched to a gene.

The rearrangement joins TRBV5-1 to TRBJ2-1; D is possibly TRBD2 (6 bases). The V end was cut by 2 bases, the J end by 6 bases, with 12 bases between. Germline CDR1 is SGHRS and CDR2 is YFSETQ. The CDR3 extends over 14 amino acids. In DNA form, the CDR3 reads TGCGCCAGCAGCTTTCCGGGACTTTTCAATGAGCAGTTCTTC. The encoded protein is CASSFPGLFNEQFF. The variable domain in full, with the rest retrieved from reference TRBV5-1 and TRBJ2-1, is KAGVTQTPRYLIKTRGQQVTLSCSPISGHRSVSWYQQTPGQGLQFLFEYFSETQRNKGNFPGRFSGRQFSNSRSEMNVSTLELGDSALYLCASSFPGLFNEQFFGPGTRLTVL.

This sequence joins TRBV30 and TRBJ2-1; TRBD1 aligns across 10 bases. The CDR3 has 13 amino acids. Germline V gives CDR1 GTSNPN, CDR2 SVGIG (reference sequence). The ends lost 5 bases at V and 9 bases at J; junction bases unmatched: 7. The CDR3 DNA reads as TGTGCCTGGCAAGGGACAGGGGTACCTGAGCAGTTCTTC. Residues: CAWQGTGVPEQFF. The full variable domain, rest sourced from reference TRBV30 and TRBJ2-1, is SQTIHQWPATLVQPVGSPLSLECTVEGTSNPNLYWYRQAAGRGLQLLFYSVGIGQISSEVPQNLSASRPQDRQFILSSKKLLLSDSGFYLCAWQGTGVPEQFFGPGTRLTVL.

This chain uses TRBV2 with TRBJ2-7; D uncertain. Germline CDR1 is SNHLY and CDR2 is FYNNEI. This CDR3 comprises 13 residues. V lost 4 bases to trimming and J lost 2 bases, with 9 bases between them. CDR3 DNA: TGTGCCAGCAGTGGAGCCAGTACCTACGAGCAGTACTTC. Translating it yields CASSGASTYEQYF.

This clone was recorded a few times. The chain is built from TRBV11-2 and TRBJ2-7; TRBD1 matches at 7 bases. The CDR3 covers 16 residues. Germline V gives CDR1 SGHAT, CDR2 FQNNGV. J gave up 0 bases and V 5 bases, and 10 bases lay outside the gene matches. The CDR3 sequence: CASSPWTGRSSYEQYF. The CDR3, as DNA: TGTGCCAGCAGCCCTTGGACAGGAAGGAGCTCCTACGAGCAGTACTTC.

The gene calls are TRBV15 and TRBJ1-5; weak D call: TRBD1 (6 bases). Trimming removed 3 bases at V and 0 bases at J, with 9 bases between. Germline V gives CDR1 LNHNV, CDR2 YYDKDF (reference sequence). There are 15 residues in the CDR3. The CDR3 loop reads CATSRDSNSNQPQHF. CDR3 coding DNA: TGTGCCACCAGCAGGGACAGTAATAGCAATCAGCCCCAGCATTTT.